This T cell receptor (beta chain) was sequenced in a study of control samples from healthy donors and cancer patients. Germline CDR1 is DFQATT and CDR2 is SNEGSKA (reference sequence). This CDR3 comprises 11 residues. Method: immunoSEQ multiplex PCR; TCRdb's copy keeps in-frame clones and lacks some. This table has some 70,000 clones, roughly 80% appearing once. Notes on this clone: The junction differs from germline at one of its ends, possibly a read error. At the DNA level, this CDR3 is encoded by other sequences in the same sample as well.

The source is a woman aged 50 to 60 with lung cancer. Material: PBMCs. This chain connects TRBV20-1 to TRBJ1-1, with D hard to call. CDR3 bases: TGCAGTGCCGAGGTTCACACCGAAGCTTTCTTT. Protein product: CSAEVHTEAFF.